This T cell receptor (beta chain) was documented in a study of blood T cell repertoires in COVID-19. Study background: COVID-19 samples, acute and convalescent, were from the United States, Italy and Spain. PBMCs, B-cell-depleted T cells, or T cells provided the cDNA or gDNA that made up the material.

CDR1 is SGHDT and CDR2 is YYEEEE in the germline V gene. This CDR3 comprises 13 residues. The V segment lost 1 base and the J segment 8 bases; nucleotides outside the gene matches: 4. Per the original data handling: Nucleated cell number was recorded as an estimate derived from reference gene primer amplification. Profiled with immunoSEQ multiplex PCR; TCRdb holds only in-frame clones, not every one. The D gene and trimming were derived from the DNA, and the V and J assignments and clone size from that table. The data hold 50,000 to 70,000 clones, with around 90% observed a single time. The chain recombines TRBV5-6 with TRBJ1-2; 8 bases line up with TRBD1. This sequence originates from an elderly woman with active COVID-19. Sequenced: peripheral blood. For the CDR3, the DNA is TGTGCCAGCAGCTTGTCTGGACAGGGCGGCTACACCTTC. Translated, it gives CASSLSGQGGYTF.